This TCR beta chain was identified during a study of cytomegalovirus exposure and HLA in healthy donors. Study-wide results and limits: TCR beta chains numbering 164 were designated cytomegalovirus-associated. Apparent HLA restriction characterized most CMV-associated TCR beta chains in a later analysis. Accurate HLA-A and HLA-B prediction from TCR beta sequences was reported for most subjects.

This clone was counted a few times. Its target is unknown. In the PCR, 60 Vbeta and 13 Jbeta primers were used. Generated by immunoSEQ multiplex PCR, the TCRdb table keeps only in-frame clones and is missing some. This sample has around 200,000 clones, with over 75% found just once. Trimming took 8 bases from V and 3 from J, leaving 14 bases between them. Germline V CDR1 and CDR2: SGHAT, FQNNGV. CDR3 length: 13 amino acids. The sample taken for sequencing was PBMCs. The sequence derives from a man aged 45-65 years in good health and CMV-seronegative. V gene TRBV11-2 combines with J gene TRBJ2-7; D is undetermined. This CDR3 is CASRSERIYEQYF. The CDR3 DNA follows: TGTGCCAGCCGCAGTGAAAGAATCTACGAGCAGTACTTC. Supplemented by reference TRBV11-2 and TRBJ2-7, the full variable domain reads EAGVAQSPRYKIIEKRQSVAFWCNPISGHATLYWYQQILGQGPKLLIQFQNNGVVDDSQLPKDRFSAERLKGVDSTLKIQPAKLEDSAVYLCASRSERIYEQYFGPGTRLTVT.